These T cell receptor beta chains were read from a single sample in a study of blood T cell repertoires in COVID-19. Method: immunoSEQ multiplex PCR; TCRdb's copy keeps in-frame clones and lacks some. The data hold some 200,000 clones, with roughly 90% observed a single time. The sample comprised PBMCs or T cells enriched from blood (not recorded which). The receptors derive from a woman in her late teens or twenties who had recovered from COVID-19. Each CDR3 is given with its conserved first and last residue. D genes are given only for firm matches. A row's size may be missing; if present it is once, few, many or a size class.

cdr3_nt cdr3_aa v_call d_call j_call clone_size
TGTGCCAGCAGCGTAGGGACAGGGGCGAACACCGGGGAGCTGTTTTTT CASSVGTGANTGELFF TRBV9 TRBD1 TRBJ2-2 -
TGTGCCATCAGTGAAGGGGGTGGGAGCAATCAGCCCCAGCATTTT CAISEGGGSNQPQHF TRBV10-3 - TRBJ1-5 -
TGTGCCAGTAGTATAGCAGATAACACTGAAGCTTTCTTT CASSIADNTEAFF TRBV19 - TRBJ1-1 -
TGTGCCAGCAGCGTAGAACAGAACAGAAACACCATATATTTT CASSVEQNRNTIYF TRBV9 - TRBJ1-3 -
TGTGCCAGCAGTTTAGGCGGAGGCAATGAGCAGTTCTTC CASSLGGGNEQFF TRBV28 - TRBJ2-1 -
TGTGCCAGCAGTTTCCCAGAAGACACCGGGGAGCTGTTTTTT CASSFPEDTGELFF TRBV28 - TRBJ2-2 -
TGTGCCAGCACACCTGTCGGGTTCATCTCTGGAAACACCATATATTTT CASTPVGFISGNTIYF TRBV13 - TRBJ1-3 -
TGCGCCAGCAGTGTGGGAGATGCCTATGGCTACACCTTC CASSVGDAYGYTF TRBV10-2 - TRBJ1-2 -
TGTGCCAGCAGTGCAACTAGCGGGGGGCTCACAGATACGCAGTATTTT CASSATSGGLTDTQYF TRBV27 TRBD2 TRBJ2-3 -
TGCGCCAGCAGCCCAACAGGGGATGATGGCTACACCTTC CASSPTGDDGYTF TRBV5-1 TRBD1 TRBJ1-2 -
TGTGCCAGCAGCAAGACTAGCGGGGGAGCTTACTTCACAGATACGCAGTATTTT CASSKTSGGAYFTDTQYF TRBV7-2 TRBD2 TRBJ2-3 -
TGTGCCAGCAGGGGACTCACAGATACGCAGTATTTT CASRGLTDTQYF TRBV2 - TRBJ2-3 -
TGTGCCAGTAAAGAACAGGCGACCAATCAGCCCCAGCATTTT CASKEQATNQPQHF TRBV19 - TRBJ1-5 once
TGCGCCAGCAGCCAAGATACTAGAAACTACGAGCAGTACTTC CASSQDTRNYEQYF TRBV4-1 - TRBJ2-7 -
TGTGCCAGCAGCCAAGAGAACTACCCTTCAGAGACCCAGTACTTC CASSQENYPSETQYF TRBV3-1/TRBV3-2 - TRBJ2-5 -
TGTGCCAGCAGCCCCGGAGGTCTCCCCACGAGGTACGCCACACTTACAGATACGCAGTATTTT CASSPGGLPTRYATLTDTQYF TRBV9 - TRBJ2-3 few
TGTGCCAGCAGCCTAGGAGGGACAGGGGATGGCTACACCTTC CASSLGGTGDGYTF TRBV7-9 TRBD1 TRBJ1-2 -
TGTGCCAGCAGCCTCCTGACTAGCGGGGGCTACAATGAGCAGTTCTTC CASSLLTSGGYNEQFF TRBV11-1 TRBD2 TRBJ2-1 -
TGTGCCAGCAGCGCGACTAGCGGGGTGTACAATGAGCAGTTCTTC CASSATSGVYNEQFF TRBV9 TRBD2 TRBJ2-1 -
TGTGCCAGCACCGGGGGCTACAATGAGCAGTTCTTC CASTGGYNEQFF TRBV3-1/TRBV3-2 - TRBJ2-1 -
TGTGCCAACCGACAGATTTATCAGCCCCAGCATTTT CANRQIYQPQHF TRBV25-1 - TRBJ1-5 -
TGTGCCAGCAGTTCGGGTAGTACGGTGGACACCATATATTTT CASSSGSTVDTIYF TRBV28 - TRBJ1-3 once
TGTGCCAGCAGTGTAGCGGGTCCTGCCTACGAGCAGTACTTC CASSVAGPAYEQYF TRBV7-2 TRBD2 TRBJ2-7 -
TGTGCCAGCAGCTCCACCGGGGGGTTAGCCAAAAACATTCAGTACTTC CASSSTGGLAKNIQYF TRBV13 TRBD2 TRBJ2-4 -
TGTGCCAGCAGCTTGCCTCGGCTAGTAGGTTCCGGGGAGCTGTTTTTT CASSLPRLVGSGELFF TRBV5-4 - TRBJ2-2 -
TGTGCCAGCAGCTTTGGGGGGAATTCACCCCTCCACTTT CASSFGGNSPLHF TRBV7-2 - TRBJ1-6 -
TGTGCCAGCAGTCCAACAGGGGGTACCTACGAGCAGTACTTC CASSPTGGTYEQYF TRBV6-5 TRBD1 TRBJ2-7 once
TGTGCCAGCAGTTTATGGGGCGGGAACAATGAGCAGTTCTTC CASSLWGGNNEQFF TRBV27 - TRBJ2-1 -
TGTGCCAGCAGTACTCCCCCGAGTGCCCAGTACTTC CASSTPPSAQYF TRBV6-5 - TRBJ2-5 -
TGTGCCAGCAGCCGCTACGGACAGATGAGCTCCTACGAGCAGTACTTC CASSRYGQMSSYEQYF TRBV14 - TRBJ2-7 -
TGCAGCGTCGGAACAGGGGGGGCCACTGAAGCTTTCTTT CSVGTGGATEAFF TRBV29-1 TRBD1 TRBJ1-1 -
TGTGCCACCAGTGATTTGATGGGGAGTGAAGCTTTCTTT CATSDLMGSEAFF TRBV24-1 - TRBJ1-1 -
TGTGCCAGCAGCTTGGGACAGGGGACGTATGGCTACACCTTC CASSLGQGTYGYTF TRBV5-4 TRBD1 TRBJ1-2 -
TGTGCCAGCAGCGATTCCGGTACGCAGTATTTT CASSDSGTQYF TRBV9 - TRBJ2-3 -
TGTGCCAGCAGTGGGACAGGGGTTCAGCCCCAGCATTTT CASSGTGVQPQHF TRBV28 TRBD1 TRBJ1-5 -
TGTGCCAGCAGCCACCCCGGACTAGCGGGGGAGACCGGGGAGCTGTTTTTT CASSHPGLAGETGELFF TRBV4-2 TRBD2 TRBJ2-2 -
TGTGCCAGCAGTTACTCTCCTGTGGCCTCCTACGAGCAGTACTTC CASSYSPVASYEQYF TRBV6-5 - TRBJ2-7 once
TGTGCCAGCAGCCCCAGACTAGCGGGGGGGCGAACAGATACGCAGTATTTT CASSPRLAGGRTDTQYF TRBV7-9 TRBD2 TRBJ2-3 -
TGTGCCAGCAGCGTGGGATCGGGGAACAATCAGCCCCAGCATTTT CASSVGSGNNQPQHF TRBV9 - TRBJ1-5 -
TGTGCCAGCAGCCAAGATTCTAAGGCGGGAGGGAAGGCCTATGGCTACACCTTC CASSQDSKAGGKAYGYTF TRBV4-2 - TRBJ1-2 -
TGCGCCAGCAGCTTGGCCCAGGCGAACACCGGGGAGCTGTTTTTT CASSLAQANTGELFF TRBV5-1 - TRBJ2-2 -
TGCAGTGCTAGTCAGGGCCAGTTTGGGGAGCAGTACTTC CSASQGQFGEQYF TRBV20-1 - TRBJ2-7 -
TGTGCCAGCAGCTTAGGCAGGGAGGGCGAAGCTTTCTTT CASSLGREGEAFF TRBV7-9 - TRBJ1-1 -
TGTGCCACCAGTGACTTAAGCGGGGTAACTCCAGATACGCAGTATTTT CATSDLSGVTPDTQYF TRBV24-1 TRBD2 TRBJ2-3 -
TGTGCCACCAGTGATTTGCAAAGGGGGCCGGAGACCCAGTACTTC CATSDLQRGPETQYF TRBV24-1 TRBD1 TRBJ2-5 -
TGCAGCGTACAGGGGGCTAATGAAAAACTGTTTTTT CSVQGANEKLFF TRBV29-1 TRBD1 TRBJ1-4 -
TGTGCCAGCAGCCAAGATCGGACAGCTAACTATGGCTACACCTTC CASSQDRTANYGYTF TRBV3-1/TRBV3-2 - TRBJ1-2 few
TGTGCCAGCAGCCCGGTGACTAGCGGGGGATGGAGCACCGGGGAGCTGTTTTTT CASSPVTSGGWSTGELFF TRBV3-1/TRBV3-2 TRBD2 TRBJ2-2 -
TGTGCCAGCTCACCACCGGTGAACAGGGGAGGCAACGTCCTGACTTTC CASSPPVNRGGNVLTF TRBV18 - TRBJ2-6 -
TGTGCCAGCAGCCAATGGGCAGGGAGCAATCAGCCCCAGCATTTT CASSQWAGSNQPQHF TRBV3-1/TRBV3-2 - TRBJ1-5 -
TGCAGCGTTGTTCGCGGAATGAACACTGAAGCTTTCTTT CSVVRGMNTEAFF TRBV29-1 - TRBJ1-1 -
TGTGCCAGCAGCCGGTCGGGGGGGGCAAGCACTGAAGCTTTCTTT CASSRSGGASTEAFF TRBV7-2 - TRBJ1-1 -
TGTGCCAGCAGCTTGGTTCCTGATCAGCCCCAGCATTTT CASSLVPDQPQHF TRBV5-4 - TRBJ1-5 -
TGCGCCAGCAGCTTGGCCCCGGGGGTGAACACTGAAGCTTTCTTT CASSLAPGVNTEAFF TRBV5-1 - TRBJ1-1 -
TGTGCCAGCAGCTTAAGGGACAGGGTGGTGAATGAGCAGTTCTTC CASSLRDRVVNEQFF TRBV7-9 TRBD1 TRBJ2-1 -
TGTGCCAGCAGCGCATTTAGCGGGGGGGTTCAAGAGACCCAGTACTTC CASSAFSGGVQETQYF TRBV9 TRBD2 TRBJ2-5 -
TGTGCCTCCAACCTCCAGGGAAACACTGAAGCTTTCTTT CASNLQGNTEAFF TRBV30 - TRBJ1-1 -